This TCR beta chain stems from a study of cytomegalovirus exposure and HLA in healthy donors. Study overall: Sequencing of 150 million to 200 million T cells in an earlier analysis found 90 million to 120 million unique TCR beta sequences.

Concerning this clone itself: Its cognate antigen is unknown.

In germline, CDR1 is GTSNPN, CDR2 SVGIG (reference sequence). The CDR3 extends over 13 amino acids. Trimming removed 3 bases from V and 5 bases from J; junction bases left unmatched: 6. PCR employed 60 Vbeta and 13 Jbeta primers. Profiled with immunoSEQ multiplex PCR; TCRdb holds only in-frame clones, not every one. The sample includes over 70,000 clones, 80% of them seen just once. The study's findings and limits: Another analysis was done later, and it associated around 16,000 TCR beta sequences with HLA alleles at 0.05 false discovery rate. What a later analysis reportedly showed was that an Asian-associated ancestry cluster had fewer N-insertions than the 666-donor mean.

The chain has TRBV30 and TRBJ1-1, with 7 bases identical to TRBD1. The sequence was collected from a man aged 45-65 years in good health and CMV-seropositive. Sequences were obtained from PBMCs. In DNA, the CDR3 is TGTGCCTGGAGCAGACAGGGTGGGACTGAAGCTTTCTTT. It encodes CAWSRQGGTEAFF.